A selection of T cell receptor beta chains follows, all from one sample in a study of Ad26.COV2.S vaccination and SARS-CoV-2 variants. Produced via immunoSEQ multiplex PCR; TCRdb's table is partial and in-frame only. The table shows roughly 350,000 clones, with 80% to 90% occurring only once. Here the sequenced sample was peripheral blood, taken in a trial of Ad26.COV2.S vaccine versus placebo. The source is a person aged 18-65 years who received the Ad26.COV2.S COVID-19 vaccine or a placebo. The CDR3 runs from the conserved cysteine through the conserved F or W. D genes are given only for firm matches. Only some rows state a clone size, as once, few, many or a class for expanded clones.

J | length | V | D | size | CDR3 | DNA
TRBJ1-1 | 16 | TRBV5-1 | - | - | CASSPGPGTENTEAFF | TGCGCCAGCAGCCCCGGACCCGGGACGGAGAACACTGAAGCTTTCTTT
TRBJ2-3 | 12 | TRBV12-3/TRBV12-4 | - | - | CASSPRLDTQYF | TGTGCCAGCAGTCCTAGGTTAGATACGCAGTATTTT
TRBJ2-1 | 13 | TRBV4-2 | TRBD2 | - | CASSSGTNGEQFF | TGTGCCAGCAGTAGCGGGACCAATGGGGAGCAGTTCTTC
TRBJ1-2 | 14 | TRBV5-1 | TRBD1 | - | CASSSQGANYGYTF | TGCGCCAGCAGCTCGCAGGGGGCTAACTATGGCTACACCTTC
TRBJ2-1 | 11 | TRBV28 | - | once | CAGGQYNEQFF | TGTGCCGGGGGGCAATACAATGAGCAGTTCTTC
TRBJ2-1 | 14 | TRBV27 | - | - | CASSTRTVFNEQFF | TGTGCCAGCAGTACGAGGACAGTTTTCAATGAGCAGTTCTTC
TRBJ2-3 | 15 | TRBV20-1 | TRBD2 | - | CSASRGGGRTDTQYF | TGCAGTGCTAGTCGGGGCGGGGGGCGCACAGATACGCAGTATTTT
TRBJ2-3 | 17 | TRBV29-1 | TRBD2 | once | CSVEDIGGGRRTDTQYF | TGCAGCGTTGAAGACATCGGCGGGGGGCGCCGCACAGATACGCAGTATTTT
TRBJ2-6 | 17 | TRBV28 | - | few | CASSLLGRGSGANVLTF | TGTGCCAGCAGTTTACTTGGGAGGGGGTCTGGGGCCAACGTCCTGACTTTC
TRBJ1-1 | 11 | TRBV12-3/TRBV12-4 | - | - | CASSRTDEAFF | TGTGCCAGCAGTCGGACAGATGAAGCTTTCTTT
TRBJ1-1 | 13 | TRBV12-3/TRBV12-4 | - | - | CASTPPANTEAFF | TGTGCCAGCACCCCTCCGGCGAACACTGAAGCTTTCTTT
TRBJ2-5 | 14 | TRBV6-5 | - | - | CASSSYRLAETQYF | TGTGCCAGCAGTTCCTACAGGTTAGCGGAGACCCAGTACTTC
TRBJ2-5 | 17 | TRBV2 | - | - | CASIPREMYTIQETQYF | TGTGCCAGCATCCCCAGGGAGATGTATACGATCCAGGAGACCCAGTACTTC
TRBJ2-7 | 13 | TRBV7-6 | - | - | CASSLAHGYEQYF | TGTGCCAGCAGCTTAGCGCACGGATACGAGCAGTACTTC
TRBJ2-7 | 15 | TRBV3-1/TRBV3-2 | TRBD2 | - | CASSLTGGSAYEQYF | TGTGCCAGCAGCCTGACGGGAGGGTCCGCATACGAGCAGTACTTC
TRBJ2-2 | 19 | TRBV7-9 | TRBD2 | - | CASSLSIGLAGSNTGELFF | TGTGCCAGCAGCTTATCAATAGGACTAGCGGGGTCGAACACCGGGGAGCTGTTTTTT
TRBJ1-2 | 13 | TRBV5-1 | - | - | CASSFQRNYGYTF | TGCGCCAGCAGCTTCCAACGGAACTATGGCTACACCTTC
TRBJ1-2 | 14 | TRBV7-6 | TRBD1 | - | CASSPPRQGYGYTF | TGTGCCAGCAGCCCACCTCGACAGGGCTATGGCTACACCTTC
TRBJ2-7 | 13 | TRBV7-8 | - | - | CASSLGGGREQYF | TGTGCCAGCAGCCTAGGGGGTGGACGCGAGCAGTACTTC
TRBJ2-1 | 14 | TRBV2 | TRBD2 | - | CARSSAGVVGEQFF | TGTGCCAGGTCCTCAGCGGGAGTCGTCGGTGAGCAGTTCTTC
TRBJ2-1 | 15 | TRBV3-1/TRBV3-2 | TRBD2 | - | CASRTASGGAYEQFF | TGTGCCAGCAGAACGGCTAGCGGGGGGGCATATGAGCAGTTCTTC
TRBJ1-5 | 14 | TRBV7-9 | - | once | CASSLAGPNQPQHF | TGTGCCAGCAGCTTAGCGGGGCCGAATCAGCCCCAGCATTTT
TRBJ2-7 | 13 | TRBV5-6 | - | - | CASSLAGSYEQYF | TGTGCCAGCAGCTTGGCCGGGAGCTACGAGCAGTACTTC
TRBJ1-1 | 18 | TRBV19 | - | - | CASSSISMRAGMNTEAFF | TGTGCCAGTAGTTCCATAAGTATGCGGGCTGGGATGAACACTGAAGCTTTCTTT
TRBJ2-7 | 13 | TRBV27 | - | - | CASRPGSSYEQYF | TGTGCCAGCAGGCCCGGGTCATCCTACGAGCAGTACTTC
TRBJ2-4 | 13 | TRBV2 | TRBD1 | once | CASSNRGPDIQYF | TGTGCCAGCTCGAACAGGGGGCCGGACATTCAGTACTTC
TRBJ2-1 | 17 | TRBV10-3 | TRBD2 | - | CAISERELAGPYNEQFF | TGTGCCATCAGTGAAAGAGAACTAGCGGGGCCGTACAATGAGCAGTTCTTC
TRBJ2-2 | 16 | TRBV11-2 | TRBD2 | few | CASSPRKGGVTGELFF | TGTGCCAGCAGCCCTAGGAAGGGAGGGGTCACCGGGGAGCTGTTTTTT
TRBJ1-5 | 15 | TRBV19 | - | - | CASSIRGEGNQPQHF | TGTGCCAGTAGTATACGAGGGGAGGGCAATCAGCCCCAGCATTTT
TRBJ2-5 | 13 | TRBV6-6 | - | - | CASKAGNQETQYF | TGTGCCAGCAAGGCAGGGAACCAAGAGACCCAGTACTTC
TRBJ2-1 | 16 | TRBV24-1 | TRBD2 | - | CATSGSGGGAYNEQFF | TGTGCCACCAGTGGGAGCGGGGGAGGGGCTTACAATGAGCAGTTCTTC
TRBJ2-3 | 11 | TRBV20-1 | - | - | CSVLGTDTQYF | TGCAGTGTCTTAGGGACAGATACGCAGTATTTT
TRBJ2-5 | 14 | TRBV19 | - | - | CASSIDWRQETQYF | TGTGCCAGTAGTATAGATTGGCGGCAAGAGACCCAGTACTTC
TRBJ2-1 | 17 | TRBV12-5 | TRBD2 | - | CASGLLTSGGGRNEQFF | TGTGCTAGTGGTCTTTTGACTAGCGGGGGAGGGAGGAATGAGCAGTTCTTC
TRBJ2-5 | 17 | TRBV5-1 | TRBD2 | once | CASSSGGTSGRQETQYF | TGCGCCAGCAGCTCCGGCGGGACTAGCGGGAGACAAGAGACCCAGTACTTC
TRBJ1-1 | 15 | TRBV7-9 | TRBD1 | - | CASSLGGTGGTEAFF | TGTGCCAGCAGCTTAGGAGGGACAGGGGGAACTGAAGCTTTCTTT
TRBJ1-5 | 16 | TRBV3-1/TRBV3-2 | - | - | CASSQDCEQVNQPQHF | TGTGCCAGCAGCCAAGATTGTGAGCAGGTCAATCAGCCCCAGCATTTT
TRBJ2-5 | 15 | TRBV6-5 | TRBD2 | - | CASSRLAGVQETQYF | TGTGCCAGCAGTAGACTAGCGGGGGTGCAAGAGACCCAGTACTTC
TRBJ1-4 | 15 | TRBV9 | - | - | CASSVEALTNEKLFF | TGTGCCAGCAGCGTAGAGGCGCTAACGAATGAAAAACTGTTTTTT
TRBJ2-3 | 15 | TRBV30 | TRBD1 | - | CALDGTVPFRDTQYF | TGTGCCTTGGACGGGACAGTGCCCTTCAGGGATACGCAGTATTTT
TRBJ2-1 | 13 | TRBV27 | - | - | CASSLWLRGEQFF | TGTGCCAGCAGTTTATGGCTACGGGGTGAGCAGTTCTTC
TRBJ2-7 | 15 | TRBV2 | TRBD2 | - | CASSGVAGGPDEQYF | TGTGCCAGCAGTGGTGTAGCGGGAGGGCCCGACGAGCAGTACTTC
TRBJ2-7 | 12 | TRBV7-9 | - | - | CASSESSYEQYF | TGTGCCAGCTCCGAGTCTTCCTACGAGCAGTACTTC
TRBJ1-2 | 14 | TRBV4-2 | - | - | CASQKRAENYGYTF | TGTGCCAGCCAGAAGAGGGCCGAGAACTATGGCTACACCTTC
TRBJ1-1 | 14 | TRBV28 | - | - | CASSLWGGVTEAFF | TGTGCCAGCAGTTTGTGGGGGGGCGTCACTGAAGCTTTCTTT
TRBJ1-1 | 16 | TRBV2 | - | - | CASSISSGQILTEAFF | TGTGCCAGCAGTATCTCCAGTGGGCAGATCCTCACTGAAGCTTTCTTT
TRBJ2-1 | 14 | TRBV6-4 | - | - | CASSLTGSYNEQFF | TGTGCCAGCAGTTTGACAGGCTCCTACAATGAGCAGTTCTTC
TRBJ2-2 | 14 | TRBV6-2/TRBV6-3 | TRBD1 | - | CASSETGLAGELFF | TGTGCCAGCAGTGAGACAGGGTTGGCCGGGGAGCTGTTTTTT